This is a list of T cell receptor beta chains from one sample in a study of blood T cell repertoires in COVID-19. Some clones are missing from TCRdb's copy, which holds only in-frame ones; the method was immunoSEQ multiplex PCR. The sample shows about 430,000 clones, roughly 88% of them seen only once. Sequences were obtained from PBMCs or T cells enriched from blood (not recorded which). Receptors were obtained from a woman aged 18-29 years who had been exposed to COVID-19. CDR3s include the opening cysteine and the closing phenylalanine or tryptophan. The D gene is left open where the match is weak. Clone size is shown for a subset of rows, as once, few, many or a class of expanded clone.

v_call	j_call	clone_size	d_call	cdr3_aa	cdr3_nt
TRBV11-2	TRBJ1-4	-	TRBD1	CASSPDRANEKLFF	TGTGCCAGCAGCCCAGACAGGGCTAATGAAAAACTGTTTTTT
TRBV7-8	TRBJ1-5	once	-	CASSLGRVLNQPQHF	TGTGCCAGCAGCTTGGGCAGGGTACTTAATCAGCCCCAGCATTTT
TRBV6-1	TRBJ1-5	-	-	CASSERGSSQPQHF	TGTGCCAGCAGTGAACGAGGGTCCAGCCAGCCCCAGCATTTT
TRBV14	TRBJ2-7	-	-	CASSQALLSEQYF	TGTGCCAGCAGCCAAGCCCTTTTATCCGAGCAGTACTTC
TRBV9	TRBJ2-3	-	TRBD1	CASSAGGQGTDTQYF	TGTGCCAGCAGCGCTGGGGGACAGGGGACAGATACGCAGTATTTT
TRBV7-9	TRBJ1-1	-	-	CASSSQGNTEAFF	TGTGCCAGCAGCTCACAGGGGAACACTGAAGCTTTCTTT
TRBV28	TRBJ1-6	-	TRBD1	CASSPGTGSSYNSPLHF	TGTGCCAGCAGTCCTGGGACAGGGAGCTCCTATAATTCACCCCTCCACTTT
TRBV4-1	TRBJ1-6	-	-	CASSQDLSNSPLHF	TGCGCCAGCAGCCAAGATCTAAGTAATTCACCCCTCCACTTT
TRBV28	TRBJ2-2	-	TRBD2	CASSLGGRGGELFF	TGTGCCAGCAGTTTAGGCGGGAGGGGCGGGGAGCTGTTTTTT
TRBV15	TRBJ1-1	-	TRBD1	CATSSRTGVRYTEAFF	TGTGCCACCAGCAGTAGGACAGGGGTACGGTACACTGAAGCTTTCTTT
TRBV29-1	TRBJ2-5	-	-	CSVEALQETQYF	TGCAGCGTTGAAGCCCTCCAAGAGACCCAGTACTTC
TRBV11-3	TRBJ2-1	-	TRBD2	CASSSGTKSYNEQFF	TGTGCCAGCAGCAGCGGGACGAAGTCCTACAATGAGCAGTTCTTC
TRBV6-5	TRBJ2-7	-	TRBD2	CASSFSGGSYEQYF	TGTGCCAGCAGCTTTTCTGGCGGGAGCTACGAGCAGTACTTC
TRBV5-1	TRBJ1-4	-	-	CASSLVPVGANEKLFF	TGCGCCAGCAGCTTGGTCCCGGTGGGAGCTAATGAAAAACTGTTTTTT
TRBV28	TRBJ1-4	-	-	CASSLIGVNEKLFF	TGTGCCAGCAGTTTAATCGGGGTTAATGAAAAACTGTTTTTT
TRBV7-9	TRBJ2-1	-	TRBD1	CASSDTGGPYNEQFF	TGTGCCAGCAGCGACACAGGGGGGCCATACAATGAGCAGTTCTTC
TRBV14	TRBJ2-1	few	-	CASSPRQVSLYNEQFF	TGTGCCAGCTCCCCAAGACAGGTTTCCCTCTACAATGAGCAGTTCTTC
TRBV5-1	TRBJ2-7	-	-	CASSFGPGSYEQYF	TGCGCCAGCAGCTTTGGGCCAGGGTCCTACGAGCAGTACTTC
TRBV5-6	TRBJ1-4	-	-	CASSTQGSWGEKLFF	TGTGCCAGCAGCACCCAGGGGAGCTGGGGTGAAAAACTGTTTTTT
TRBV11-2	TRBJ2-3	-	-	CASSVSDRSTDTQYF	TGTGCCAGCAGCGTCTCGGACAGAAGCACAGATACGCAGTATTTT
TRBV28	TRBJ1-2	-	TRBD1	CASSPDRGGWGYTF	TGTGCCAGCAGCCCAGACAGGGGAGGTTGGGGCTACACCTTC
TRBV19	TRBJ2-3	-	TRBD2	CASSKDSPGLAGNTDTQYF	TGTGCCAGTAGTAAAGACAGCCCGGGACTAGCGGGAAACACAGATACGCAGTATTTT
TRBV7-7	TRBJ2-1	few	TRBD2	CASSPGTSHLNEQFF	TGTGCCAGCAGTCCCGGGACTAGCCATCTGAATGAGCAGTTCTTC
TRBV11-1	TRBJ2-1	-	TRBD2	CASSLSSGPSYNEQFF	TGTGCCAGCAGCTTATCTAGCGGTCCCTCCTACAATGAGCAGTTCTTC
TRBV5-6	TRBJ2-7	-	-	CASAHGGDEQYF	TGTGCCAGCGCCCACGGGGGAGACGAGCAGTACTTC
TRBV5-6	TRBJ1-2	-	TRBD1	CASSPGTDGYTF	TGTGCCAGCAGCCCAGGGACAGATGGCTACACCTTC
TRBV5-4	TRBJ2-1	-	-	CASSFGGEVSEQFF	TGTGCCAGCAGCTTCGGAGGGGAAGTTAGTGAGCAGTTCTTC
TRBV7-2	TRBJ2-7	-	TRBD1	CASTSDQGQNYEQYF	TGTGCCAGCACCAGCGACCAGGGACAGAACTACGAGCAGTACTTC
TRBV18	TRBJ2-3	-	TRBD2	CASSPLPGGSGTDTQYF	TGTGCCAGCTCACCGCTCCCGGGGGGATCGGGCACAGATACGCAGTATTTT
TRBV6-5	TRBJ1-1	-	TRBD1	CASTHGQGTFF	TGTGCCAGCACCCATGGACAGGGTACTTTCTTT
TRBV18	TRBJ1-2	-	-	CASSPGQNYGYTF	TGTGCCAGCTCACCAGGACAGAACTATGGCTACACCTTC
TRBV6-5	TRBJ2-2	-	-	CASSYMSTAGELFF	TGTGCCAGCAGTTATATGAGTACTGCCGGGGAGCTGTTTTTT
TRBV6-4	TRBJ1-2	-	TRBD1	CASSDREDRNYGYTF	TGTGCCAGCAGTGACCGCGAGGACAGGAACTATGGCTACACCTTC
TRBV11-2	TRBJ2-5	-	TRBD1	CASHDTGTGRRETQYF	TGTGCCAGCCACGATACCGGGACAGGGCGTCGGGAGACCCAGTACTTC
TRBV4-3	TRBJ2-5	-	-	CASSQDRADSETQYF	TGCGCCAGCAGCCAAGACAGGGCAGACTCAGAGACCCAGTACTTC
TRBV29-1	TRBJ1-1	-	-	CSVLDLNTEAFF	TGCAGCGTCCTGGACTTGAACACTGAAGCTTTCTTT
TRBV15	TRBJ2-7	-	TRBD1	CATSRERTGDHYEQYF	TGTGCCACCAGCAGAGAGAGGACAGGGGATCACTACGAGCAGTACTTC
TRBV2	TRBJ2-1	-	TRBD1	CASSRDRNSYNEQFF	TGTGCCAGCAGTCGGGACAGGAACTCCTACAATGAGCAGTTCTTC
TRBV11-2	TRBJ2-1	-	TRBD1	CASSGDRGRNEQFF	TGTGCCAGCAGCGGAGACAGGGGGCGAAATGAGCAGTTCTTC
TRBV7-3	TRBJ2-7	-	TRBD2	CASSLRGGSDSYEQYF	TGTGCCAGCAGCTTACGGGGGGGATCGGACAGCTACGAGCAGTACTTC